The 26 T cell receptor beta chains listed next were all sequenced from one sample in a study of OX40 agonist ivuxolimab in advanced cancers. Profiled with immunoSEQ multiplex PCR; TCRdb holds only in-frame clones, not every one. The table has tens of thousands of clones, over 70% seen once. Sequenced here: CD4+ or CD8+ T cells sorted from blood, sampled in a trial of the OX40 agonist ivuxolimab. The receptors derive from an adult with an advanced solid tumor such as melanoma, head and neck, liver or kidney cancer.

Notes on this clone: This may come from a read error, since a much larger clone is one base off. Other DNA sequences in this specimen translate into the identical CDR3. The chain carries TRBV9 and TRBJ2-2, with D perhaps given as TRBD1 or TRBD2 (5 bases each). The germline V gene has CDR1 SGDLS and CDR2 YYNGEE. The CDR3 is made up of 14 amino acids. The CDR3 loop is CASSVGSDTGELFF. CDR3 coding DNA: TGTGCCAGCAGCGTAGGGTCGGACACCGGGGAACTGTTTTTT.

This clone was seen once. The chain couples TRBV6-1 to TRBJ2-3, with 9 positions matching TRBD2. Trimming cost V 1 base and J 0 bases; bases outside gene matches: 2. This CDR3 comprises 16 residues. Germline lookup yields CDR1 MNHNS and CDR2 SASEGT. The CDR3 is CASSEGAGGSTDTQYF. The CDR3 bases are TGTGCCAGCAGTGAAGGAGCGGGGGGAAGCACAGATACGCAGTATTTT.

This clone has at least ten counts. This chain's CDR3 is CASSLGTSGYTGELFF. For the CDR3, the DNA is TGTGCCAGCAGCTTAGGGACTAGCGGATACACCGGGGAGCTGTTTTTT. The genes are TRBV13 and TRBJ2-2, with TRBD2 identical over 9 bases. This CDR3 spans 16 amino acids. The germline V gene encodes CDR1 PRHDT and CDR2 FYEKMQ (reference sequence). J lost 3 bases, V lost 0 bases, and 2 bases had no gene match.

This clone was observed a few times. Other DNA sequences in this specimen translate into the identical CDR3. The V call is TRBV27, the J call TRBJ1-1, with D tentatively TRBD1 (6 bases). Trimming removed 3 bases from V and 8 bases from J, with 10 bases in between. CDR1 MNHEY and CDR2 SMNVEV come from the germline V gene (reference sequence). The CDR3 runs to 12 residues. The CDR3 reads CASSFGGREAFF. The DNA of the CDR3 is TGTGCCAGCAGTTTCGGGGGCAGAGAAGCTTTCTTT.

The chain has TRBV18 and TRBJ1-1; TRBD1 is a possible D gene (5 bases). The V end lost 2 bases, the J end lost 5 bases, and 15 bases lay between the germline ends. The germline gives CDR1 KGHSH, CDR2 LQKENI. This CDR3 region has 15 residues. The CDR3 region is CASSPSIMGGTEAFF. As DNA, the CDR3 is TGTGCCAGCTCACCATCAATAATGGGGGGGACTGAAGCTTTCTTT.

This clone was observed once. The rearrangement joins TRBV27 to TRBJ1-1; 8 bases are a match to TRBD1. The CDR3 has 12 residues. Germline trimming cut 11 bases from V and 4 bases from J; bases unmatched to any gene: 6. The germline gives CDR1 MNHEY, CDR2 SMNVEV (reference sequence). The DNA of the CDR3 is TGTGCCGGACAACAGGGGGGCACTGAAGCTTTCTTT. This sequence encodes CAGQQGGTEAFF.

The CDR3 region has the DNA TGTGCCACCGGGACGGGACAGCCCCAGCATTTT. Translated: CATGTGQPQHF. This chain links TRBV15 with TRBJ1-5; maybe TRBD1 (5 bases). The CDR3 loop spans 11 amino acids. Trimming removed 8 bases from V and 7 bases from J, with 9 bases in between. In germline, CDR1 is LNHNV, CDR2 YYDKDF (reference sequence).

This clone turned up a few times. This sequence joins TRBV9 and TRBJ1-1, with D possibly being TRBD1 (5 bases). The CDR3 totals 13 residues. Trimming stripped 4 bases from V and 5 bases from J, with 12 bases between. The germline V gene encodes CDR1 SGDLS and CDR2 YYNGEE. This CDR3 is CASSPTRGTEAFF. DNA of the CDR3: TGTGCCAGCAGCCCAACACGGGGGACTGAAGCTTTCTTT.

This chain uses TRBV6-1 with TRBJ1-2; D is perhaps TRBD1 (5 bases). The germline CDR1 and CDR2 sequences are MNHNS and SASEGT. V lost 7 bases to trimming and J lost 6 bases, with 15 bases between them. The CDR3 sequence is 13 residues long. Written as DNA, the CDR3 is TGTGCCAGCACCCATCGGGGGGGGGATGGCTACACCTTC. Amino acid sequence: CASTHRGGDGYTF.

The V and J genes are TRBV7-8 and TRBJ1-1, with 8 bases identical to TRBD1. CDR1 and CDR2 (germline): SGHVS, FQNEAQ. The CDR3 spans 17 residues. V lost 6 bases, J lost 0 bases, and 12 bases stayed unmatched. The CDR3 DNA is TGTGCCAGCAGTTCCCTAGGGACAGGCGAGCTGAACACTGAAGCTTTCTTT. This codes for CASSSLGTGELNTEAFF.

In this sample, this clone turned up a few times. A read error may account for a junction end that differs from germline. The rearrangement uses TRBV7-2 and TRBJ1-1; D is uncertain. The CDR3 has 12 amino acids. Germline lookup yields CDR1 SGHTA and CDR2 FQGNSA. The chain's CDR3 is CASRLADVEAFF. The CDR3 DNA reads TGTGCCAGCAGGTTAGCCGACGTTGAAGCTTTCTTT.

J is TRBJ1-1 and V is TRBV13, with 8 bases aligning to TRBD1. Germline assignment: CDR1 PRHDT and CDR2 FYEKMQ (reference sequence). Trimming cost V 5 bases and J 7 bases; bases outside gene matches: 9. The CDR3 length is 14 residues. The CDR3 DNA reads TGTGCCAGCAGCGATCAGGGGGCGCGAGATGAAGCTTTCTTT. Amino acid sequence: CASSDQGARDEAFF.

The rearrangement links TRBV7-9 to TRBJ2-4, with D possibly being TRBD1 or TRBD2 (5 bases each). CDR1 is SEHNR, CDR2 FQNEAQ, per germline (reference sequence). V lost 5 bases and J 1 base, leaving 12 bases between the germline ends. The CDR3 is 15 amino acids. CDR3 protein: CASSGDRLAKNIQYF. The CDR3 coding sequence is TGTGCCAGCAGCGGGGACCGGCTGGCCAAAAACATTCAGTACTTC.

This chain uses TRBV27 with TRBJ2-1; 11 nucleotides agree with TRBD2. Trimming cost V 6 bases and J 3 bases; bases outside gene matches: 4. Germline loops: CDR1 MNHEY, CDR2 SMNVEV (reference sequence). This CDR3 contains 15 residues. The CDR3 loop is CASSLLAGVYNEQFF. CDR3 nucleotides: TGTGCCAGCAGCCTACTAGCGGGAGTCTACAATGAGCAGTTCTTC.

This chain joins TRBV7-3 and TRBJ1-1; no definite D call. Germline V gene lookup returns CDR1 SGHTA and CDR2 FQGTGA. The CDR3 spans 15 residues. V lost 1 base to trimming and J lost 1 base, with 10 bases between them. The CDR3 DNA is TGTGCCAGCAGCTTAATTCGGAGGGAGAACACTGAAGCTTTCTTT. This codes for CASSLIRRENTEAFF.

The V and J genes are TRBV7-9 and TRBJ1-3; 10 nucleotides agree with TRBD1. This CDR3 contains 16 residues. CDR1 is SEHNR and CDR2 is FQNEAQ in the germline V gene (reference sequence). The V gene end was trimmed by 3 bases and the J gene end by 4 bases; junction bases not matched to a gene: 6. CDR3 DNA sequence: TGTGCCAGCAGCTTCGGGGACAGGGGAAAAGGAAACACCATATATTTT. Translating it yields CASSFGDRGKGNTIYF.

Here the CDR3 DNA reads TGTGCCAGCAGTCTCGGACAGGGCGTAAGGGAGACCCAGTACTTC. Its protein is CASSLGQGVRETQYF. The chain carries TRBV27 and TRBJ2-5, with 8 nucleotides matching TRBD1. V dropped 5 bases and J dropped 5; count of bases not matched to a gene: 10. Germline V CDR1 and CDR2: MNHEY, SMNVEV (reference sequence). This CDR3 has 15 residues.

The rearrangement joins TRBV6-6 to TRBJ2-1; D unresolved. The CDR3 consists of 13 residues. Per the germline V gene, CDR1 is MNHNY and CDR2 is SVGAGI (reference sequence). V lost 6 bases, J lost 6 bases, and 12 bases lay in between. CDR3 in DNA: TGTGCCAGCAGCTACGGAGAAGGCAATGAGCAGTTCTTC. Translation: CASSYGEGNEQFF.

In the case of this clone: The junction and the germline gene differ at one end; a read error may be behind it. This chain links TRBV6-5 with TRBJ2-7, with D possibly TRBD1 on 6 matching bases. Looked up from germline, CDR1 is MNHEY and CDR2 is SVGAGI. The CDR3 consists of 14 residues. CDR3 amino acids: CASSYLGRGYGQYF. The CDR3 region has the DNA TGTGCCAGCAGTTACCTTGGCAGGGGCTACGGGCAGTACTTC.

The rearrangement links TRBV2 to TRBJ2-3, with 15 bases fitting TRBD2. The CDR3 runs 20 residues. Losses at the gene ends were 5 bases for V and 0 bases for J; bases not matched to a gene: 12. Germline assignment: CDR1 SNHLY and CDR2 FYNNEI. CDR3 sequence (DNA): TGTGCCAGCAGTACCTACGTCCCGGGACTAGCGGGGGGAAGCACAGATACGCAGTATTTT. This codes for CASSTYVPGLAGGSTDTQYF.

This chain connects TRBV10-2 to TRBJ1-1; TRBD1 aligns across 10 bases. J was trimmed by 6 bases and V by 8 bases; bases with no gene match: 0. The CDR3 is made up of 11 amino acids. The germline CDR1 and CDR2 sequences are WSHSY and SAAADI. CDR3 amino acids: CASGTGAEAFF. In DNA form, the CDR3 reads TGCGCCAGCGGGACAGGGGCTGAAGCTTTCTTT.

The chain employs TRBV27 and TRBJ1-5; D is unclear. Trimming cost V 1 base and J 6 bases, with 16 bases left between them. Germline loops: CDR1 MNHEY, CDR2 SMNVEV (reference sequence). This CDR3 is 16 amino acids long. CDR3: CASSLLGSGHGQPQHF. The CDR3 DNA reads TGTGCCAGCAGTTTATTGGGAAGTGGGCATGGTCAGCCCCAGCATTTT.

V gene TRBV5-8 combines with J gene TRBJ1-4; no clear D gene. This CDR3 has 14 residues. Germline CDR1 and CDR2: SGHTS and YDEGEE. Trimming left V 4 bases short and J 7 bases short, with 14 bases between. This CDR3 is CASSHWVEGEKLFF. DNA for the CDR3: TGTGCCAGCAGCCATTGGGTGGAGGGTGAAAAACTGTTTTTT.

The rearrangement links TRBV7-9 to TRBJ1-1; D is ambiguous. Germline V gives CDR1 SEHNR, CDR2 FQNEAQ (reference sequence). This CDR3 is built from 11 residues. V lost 1 base and J 7 bases, leaving 4 bases between the germline ends. CDR3 in amino acids: CASSLGHEAFF. The CDR3 DNA sequence: TGTGCCAGCAGCTTAGGGCATGAAGCTTTCTTT.

This rearrangement joins TRBV27 to TRBJ1-4; tentative D call: TRBD1 (6 bases). The germline gives CDR1 MNHEY, CDR2 SMNVEV (reference sequence). This CDR3 has 16 amino acids. Trimming removed 2 bases from V and 8 bases from J, with 18 bases in between. CDR3 sequence: CASSLGGRVAREKLFF. CDR3 in DNA: TGTGCCAGCAGTTTAGGGGGCCGGGTCGCAAGGGAAAAACTGTTTTTT.

The V call is TRBV19, the J call TRBJ2-1; TRBD2 might be the D (5 bases). CDR1 and CDR2 from the germline V gene are LNHDA and SQIVND (reference sequence). The V end lost 1 base, the J end lost 2 bases, and 9 bases lay between the germline ends. This CDR3 comprises 15 residues. The CDR3 DNA reads TGTGCCAGTAGTATAGTTCCCGGGGCCTACAATGAGCAGTTCTTC. The encoded protein is CASSIVPGAYNEQFF.